This T cell receptor beta chain was recorded in a study of sequential checkpoint blockade in melanoma. This CDR3 is built from 11 residues. The germline V gene encodes CDR1 WSHSY and CDR2 SAAADI. Sequencing used immunoSEQ multiplex PCR; TCRdb keeps in-frame clones, though not all of them. The sample carries over 15,000 clones, over 70% recorded once. The treatment: randomized to nivolumab then ipilimumab (arm A) or the reverse (arm B). The clonotype comes from a human donor with melanoma. The source material was CD8+ T cells sorted from blood (inferred from file names), sampled from a patient given nivolumab and ipilimumab in sequence. V is TRBV10-2 and J is TRBJ2-5, with D perhaps TRBD1 (5 bases). The end of the DNA fits TRBJ2-7 better, so the J call may be wrong. CDR3 residues: CASAGSYEQYF. The CDR3 bases are TGCGCCAGCGCAGGGTCCTACGAGCAGTACTTC.